Each of the 8 T cell receptor beta chains below was sequenced from the same sample in a study of blood T cell repertoires in COVID-19. The protocol was immunoSEQ multiplex PCR, while the TCRdb copy is restricted to in-frame clones and leaves out a portion. The sample includes about 16,000 clones, around 86% of them seen just once. Sequencing was done on a sample of peripheral blood. The source of these receptors is a human donor in a cohort sampled during active COVID-19.

For the CDR3, the DNA is TGTGCCAGCAGCTTGGGGGGAGGCTCCTACGAGCAGTACTTC. Protein product: CASSLGGGSYEQYF. The chain has TRBV7-8 and TRBJ2-7; weak D call: TRBD2 (6 bases). This CDR3 spans 14 amino acids. V was pared by 3 bases and J by 0 bases, with 9 bases between. CDR1 and CDR2 (germline): SGHVS, FQNEAQ.

The V gene is TRBV19, the J gene TRBJ2-7; 12 bases are shared with TRBD1. The germline gives CDR1 LNHDA, CDR2 SQIVND (reference sequence). The J segment lost 6 bases and the V segment lost 4 bases, leaving 10 bases of the junction unmatched. The CDR3 is made up of 16 amino acids. In nucleotides, the CDR3 is TGTGCCAGTAGTAGACCCCCGGGACAGGGGGCGCCCGAGCAGTACTTC. This sequence encodes CASSRPPGQGAPEQYF.

This sequence joins TRBV6-2 or TRBV6-3 and TRBJ2-3; D gene ambiguous. Germline values: CDR1 MNHEY, CDR2 SVGEGT. The V end lost 5 bases, the J end lost 2 bases, and 11 bases lay between the germline ends. CDR3 length: 14 residues. The CDR3 protein is CASSPYRNTDTQYF. DNA of the CDR3: TGTGCCAGCAGTCCCTATAGAAACACAGATACGCAGTATTTT.

This sequence joins TRBV5-1 and TRBJ1-1; D uncertain. V dropped 0 bases and J dropped 5 bases, with 14 bases sitting between them. Germline values: CDR1 SGHRS, CDR2 YFSETQ. This CDR3 region has 15 residues. This CDR3 reads CASSLGSGTGTEAFF. CDR3 coding DNA: TGCGCCAGCAGCTTGGGTTCAGGCACGGGGACTGAAGCTTTCTTT.

This chain links TRBV5-1 with TRBJ2-2, with 7 bases that match TRBD1. The V gene end was trimmed by 3 bases and the J gene end by 4 bases; junction bases not matched to a gene: 9. Per the germline V gene, CDR1 is SGHRS and CDR2 is YFSETQ. The length of the CDR3 is 16 residues. The chain's CDR3 is CASSYVSQGSTGELFF. The CDR3 coding sequence is TGCGCCAGCAGCTACGTTTCACAGGGGAGCACCGGGGAGCTGTTTTTT. The full variable domain, its missing parts supplied by reference TRBV5-1 and TRBJ2-2, is KAGVTQTPRYLIKTRGQQVTLSCSPISGHRSVSWYQQTPGQGLQFLFEYFSETQRNKGNFPGRFSGRQFSNSRSEMNVSTLELGDSALYLCASSYVSQGSTGELFFGEGSRLTVL.

The V call is TRBV4-3, the J call TRBJ2-1, with D possibly matching TRBD1 (5 bases). The CDR3 sequence is 16 residues long. The V end lost 0 bases, the J end lost 0 bases, and 9 bases lay between the germline ends. Germline values: CDR1 LGHNA, CDR2 YSLEER. The CDR3 spells CASSQEGRSSYNEQFF. In DNA, the CDR3 is TGCGCCAGCAGCCAAGAGGGGCGTAGCTCCTACAATGAGCAGTTCTTC.

This clone has more than one count but fewer than ten. The rearrangement uses TRBV19 and TRBJ2-1; no definite D call. Germline values: CDR1 LNHDA, CDR2 SQIVND (reference sequence). This CDR3 is 12 amino acids long. V dropped 5 bases and J dropped 9 bases, with 11 bases sitting between them. CDR3 sequence reads: CASSWMESEQFF. CDR3 DNA: TGTGCCAGTAGTTGGATGGAGAGTGAGCAGTTCTTC. Using reference TRBV19 and TRBJ2-1 for the parts outside the CDR3, the full variable domain is DGGITQSPKYLFRKEGQNVTLSCEQNLNHDAMYWYRQDPGQGLRLIYYSQIVNDFQKGDIAEGYSVSREKKESFPLTVTSAQKNPTAFYLCASSWMESEQFFGPGTRLTVL.

This rearrangement joins TRBV4-3 to TRBJ1-2; TRBD1 agrees at 11 bases. From germline, CDR1 is LGHNA and CDR2 YSLEER. The ends lost 4 bases at V and 3 bases at J; junction bases unmatched: 10. The CDR3 is 17 residues long. The CDR3 DNA sequence: TGCGCCAGCAGCCGCGCCGGGACAGGGGGTCAGTACTATGGCTACACCTTC. It translates to CASSRAGTGGQYYGYTF.